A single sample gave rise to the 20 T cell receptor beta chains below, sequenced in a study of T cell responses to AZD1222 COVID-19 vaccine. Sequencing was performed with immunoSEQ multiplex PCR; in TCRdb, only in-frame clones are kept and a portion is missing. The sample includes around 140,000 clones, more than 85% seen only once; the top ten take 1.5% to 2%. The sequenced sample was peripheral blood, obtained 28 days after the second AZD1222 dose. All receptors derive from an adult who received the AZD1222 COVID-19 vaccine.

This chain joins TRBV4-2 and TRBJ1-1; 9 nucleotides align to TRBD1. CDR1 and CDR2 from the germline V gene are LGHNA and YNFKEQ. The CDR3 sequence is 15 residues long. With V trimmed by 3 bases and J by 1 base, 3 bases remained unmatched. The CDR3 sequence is CASSQMGQGNTEAFF. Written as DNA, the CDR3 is TGTGCCAGCAGCCAGATGGGACAGGGGAACACTGAAGCTTTCTTT.

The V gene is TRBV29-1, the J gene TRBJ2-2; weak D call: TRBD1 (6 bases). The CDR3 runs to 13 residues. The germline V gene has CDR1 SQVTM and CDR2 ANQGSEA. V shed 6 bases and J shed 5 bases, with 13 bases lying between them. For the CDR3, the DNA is TGCAGCGTCTCGGCAGGGGTGACCGGGGAGCTGTTTTTT. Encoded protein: CSVSAGVTGELFF.

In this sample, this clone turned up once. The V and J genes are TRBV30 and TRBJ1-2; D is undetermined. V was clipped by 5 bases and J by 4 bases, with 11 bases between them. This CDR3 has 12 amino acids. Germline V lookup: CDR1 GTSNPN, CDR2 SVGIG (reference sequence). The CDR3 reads CAWQPGSYGYTF. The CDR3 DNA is TGTGCCTGGCAGCCGGGCTCCTATGGCTACACCTTC.

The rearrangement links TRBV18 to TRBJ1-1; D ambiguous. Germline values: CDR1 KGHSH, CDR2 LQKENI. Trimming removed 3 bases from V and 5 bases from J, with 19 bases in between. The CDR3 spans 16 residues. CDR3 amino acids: CASSPLRFGRRTEAFF. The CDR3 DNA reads TGTGCCAGCTCACCTTTAAGGTTTGGGAGGCGGACTGAAGCTTTCTTT.

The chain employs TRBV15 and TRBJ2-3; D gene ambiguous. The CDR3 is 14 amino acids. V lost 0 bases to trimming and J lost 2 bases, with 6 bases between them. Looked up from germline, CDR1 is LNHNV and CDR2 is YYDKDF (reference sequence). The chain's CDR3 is CATSRDAFTDTQYF. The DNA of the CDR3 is TGTGCCACCAGCAGAGACGCGTTCACAGATACGCAGTATTTT.

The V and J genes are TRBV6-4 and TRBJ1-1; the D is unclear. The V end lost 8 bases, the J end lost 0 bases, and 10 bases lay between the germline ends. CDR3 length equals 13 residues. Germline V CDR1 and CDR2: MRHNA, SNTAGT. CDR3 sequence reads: CASPLGLNTEAFF. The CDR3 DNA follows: TGTGCCAGCCCCTTAGGCCTGAACACTGAAGCTTTCTTT.

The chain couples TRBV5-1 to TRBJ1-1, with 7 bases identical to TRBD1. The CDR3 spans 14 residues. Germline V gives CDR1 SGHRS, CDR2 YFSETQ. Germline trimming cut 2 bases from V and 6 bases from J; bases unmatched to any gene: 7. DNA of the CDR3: TGCGCCAGCAGCTTCGGGAGGGGGCTGGCTGAAGCTTTCTTT. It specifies CASSFGRGLAEAFF. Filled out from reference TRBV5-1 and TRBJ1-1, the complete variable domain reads KAGVTQTPRYLIKTRGQQVTLSCSPISGHRSVSWYQQTPGQGLQFLFEYFSETQRNKGNFPGRFSGRQFSNSRSEMNVSTLELGDSALYLCASSFGRGLAEAFFGQGTRLTVV.

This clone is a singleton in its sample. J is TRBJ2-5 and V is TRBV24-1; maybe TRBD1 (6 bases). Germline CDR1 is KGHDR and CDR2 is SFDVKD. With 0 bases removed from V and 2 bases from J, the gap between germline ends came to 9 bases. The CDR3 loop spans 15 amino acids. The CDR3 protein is CATSDLRDTQETQYF. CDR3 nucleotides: TGTGCCACCAGTGATTTGAGGGACACTCAAGAGACCCAGTACTTC.

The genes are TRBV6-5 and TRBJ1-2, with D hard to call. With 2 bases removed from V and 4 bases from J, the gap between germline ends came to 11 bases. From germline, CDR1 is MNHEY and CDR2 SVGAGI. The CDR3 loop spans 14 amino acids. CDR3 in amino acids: CASSYSREAYGYTF. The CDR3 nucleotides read TGTGCCAGCAGTTACAGTAGGGAGGCCTATGGCTACACCTTC.

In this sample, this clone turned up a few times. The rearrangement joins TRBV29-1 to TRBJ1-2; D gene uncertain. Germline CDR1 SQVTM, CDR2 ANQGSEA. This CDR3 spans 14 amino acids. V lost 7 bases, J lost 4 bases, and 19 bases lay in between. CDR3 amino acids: CSAQVRGVGYGYTF. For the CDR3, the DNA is TGCAGCGCCCAGGTTCGGGGTGTGGGCTATGGCTACACCTTC.

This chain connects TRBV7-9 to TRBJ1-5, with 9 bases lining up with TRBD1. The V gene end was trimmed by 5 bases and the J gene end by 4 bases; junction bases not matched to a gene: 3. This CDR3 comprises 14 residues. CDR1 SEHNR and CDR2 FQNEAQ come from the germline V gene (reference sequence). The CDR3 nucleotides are TGTGCCAGCAGCCCGGGACAGGGAAATCAGCCCCAGCATTTT. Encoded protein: CASSPGQGNQPQHF.

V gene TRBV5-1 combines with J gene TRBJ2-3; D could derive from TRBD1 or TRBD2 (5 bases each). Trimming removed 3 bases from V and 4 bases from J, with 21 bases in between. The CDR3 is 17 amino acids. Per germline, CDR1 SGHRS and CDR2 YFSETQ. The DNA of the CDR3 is TGCGCCAGCAGCTCCACATGGCCCCCGAGGGGCCCAGATACGCAGTATTTT. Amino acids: CASSSTWPPRGPDTQYF.

The chain's CDR3 is CASSLAGARPGDNEQFF. CDR3 nucleotide sequence: TGTGCCAGCAGCCTGGCCGGGGCGCGACCCGGGGACAATGAGCAGTTCTTC. J is TRBJ2-1 and V is TRBV5-6, with D perhaps given as TRBD1 or TRBD2 (5 bases each). The CDR3 is 17 amino acids. CDR1 is SGHDT and CDR2 is YYEEEE in the germline V gene. The V end was cut by 4 bases, the J end by 5 bases, with 22 bases between.

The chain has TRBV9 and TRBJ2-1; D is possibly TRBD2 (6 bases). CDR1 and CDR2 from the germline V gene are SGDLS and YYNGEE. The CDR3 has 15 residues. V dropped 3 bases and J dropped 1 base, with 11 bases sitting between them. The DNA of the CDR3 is TGTGCCAGCAGCGACCGGGACTCTTCCTACAATGAGCAGTTCTTC. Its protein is CASSDRDSSYNEQFF.

The DNA of the CDR3 is TGTGCCAGTAGTCCCGGCTACACGTCCGGCTACACCTTC. Residues: CASSPGYTSGYTF. The chain recombines TRBV19 with TRBJ1-2; D is uncertain. Trimming took off 5 bases at V and 8 bases at J, with 15 bases between the two ends. CDR1 and CDR2 (germline): LNHDA, SQIVND (reference sequence). CDR3 length: 13 amino acids.

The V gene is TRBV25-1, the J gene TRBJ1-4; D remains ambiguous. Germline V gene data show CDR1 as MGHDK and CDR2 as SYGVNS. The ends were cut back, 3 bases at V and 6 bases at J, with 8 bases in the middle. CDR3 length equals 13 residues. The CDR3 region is CASSDGVDEKLFF. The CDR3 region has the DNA TGTGCCAGCAGTGATGGGGTCGATGAAAAACTGTTTTTT.

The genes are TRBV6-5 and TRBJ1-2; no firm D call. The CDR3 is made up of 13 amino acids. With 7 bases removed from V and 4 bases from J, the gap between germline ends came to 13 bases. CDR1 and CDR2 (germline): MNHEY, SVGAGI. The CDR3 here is CASTPRASYGYTF. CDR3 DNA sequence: TGTGCCAGCACCCCTAGGGCTAGCTATGGCTACACCTTC.

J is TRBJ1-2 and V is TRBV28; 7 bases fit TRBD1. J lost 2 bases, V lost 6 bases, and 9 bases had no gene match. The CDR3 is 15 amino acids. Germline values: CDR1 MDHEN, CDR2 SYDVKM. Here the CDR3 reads CASRRQGGQNYGYTF. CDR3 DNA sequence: TGTGCCAGCAGGCGACAGGGCGGACAAAACTATGGCTACACCTTC.

DNA for the CDR3: TGTGCCAGCTCACCAGGGCACAATCAGCCCCAGCATTTT. Its protein is CASSPGHNQPQHF. The V call is TRBV18, the J call TRBJ1-5; no firm D call. Trimming took 2 bases from V and 3 from J, leaving 5 bases between them. CDR3 length equals 13 residues. CDR1 and CDR2 from the germline V gene are KGHSH and LQKENI.

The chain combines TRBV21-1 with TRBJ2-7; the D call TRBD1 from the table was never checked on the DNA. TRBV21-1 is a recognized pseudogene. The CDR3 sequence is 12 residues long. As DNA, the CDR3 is TGTGCCAGCCCGGGACAGGGTGATGAGCAGTACGTC. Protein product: CASPGQGDEQYV.